The 27 T cell receptor beta chains below all came from one sample that was sequenced in a study of beta chain features in type 1 diabetes (dated by TCRdb to the late 2010s). For these receptors, no antigen is known. The method behind the library was the immunoSEQ multiplex PCR assay. The entire amount of isolated RNA was reverse transcribed using the High Capacity cDNA Reverse Transcription Kit, so the sequenced TCRB transcripts were expressed ones. The table was pulled from immuneACCESS by TCRdb, which kept in-frame rearrangements only. Such tables lose some clones; where checked, under half of the loss comes from unresolved V genes, and the rest has no known cause. The sample contains roughly 290,000 clones, over 12% of them found a single time. Around 0.015% of the sample comes from the top ten. The full study reports these points: Type 1 diabetes patients showed a moderate but significant shortening of TCRB CDR3 length in all four CD4+ subsets.

Sequencing was done on a sample of naive CD4+ T cells from blood. According to the study, the label for this sample's cell subset or site signals: true naive CD4+ T cells. These receptors were obtained from a man between 18 and 29 years old with type 1 diabetes.

The gene calls are TRBV10-2 and TRBJ1-5, with no clear D. The CDR3 consists of 14 residues. The V end was cut by 7 bases, the J end by 5 bases, with 15 bases between. The V gene's germline CDR1 is WSHSY and CDR2 SAAADI. The CDR3 coding sequence is TGCGCCAGCAAATCTACGGGGTCCGATCAGCCCCAGCATTTT. It is translated as CASKSTGSDQPQHF.

The chain has TRBV5-1 and TRBJ2-5; D gene uncertain. There are 12 residues in the CDR3. Per the germline V gene, CDR1 is SGHRS and CDR2 is YFSETQ. Trimming shortened V by 3 bases and J by 5 bases, and 8 bases separated the two germline ends. In DNA form, the CDR3 reads TGCGCCAGCAGCTCCAACTGGGAGACCCAGTACTTC. It specifies CASSSNWETQYF.

The rearrangement links TRBV9 to TRBJ2-2, with 8 bases lining up with TRBD2. Germline assignment: CDR1 SGDLS and CDR2 YYNGEE. J lost 1 base, V lost 0 bases, and 5 bases had no gene match. The CDR3 spans 17 residues. The CDR3, as DNA: TGTGCCAGCAGCGTAGGGGAGGCGGGGGGGAACACCGGGGAGCTGTTTTTT. Amino acid sequence: CASSVGEAGGNTGELFF.

The V and J genes are TRBV15 and TRBJ2-3; maybe TRBD2 (6 bases). This CDR3 has 14 residues. V lost 4 bases, J lost 4 bases, and 12 bases lay in between. Looked up from germline, CDR1 is LNHNV and CDR2 is YYDKDF (reference sequence). CDR3 residues: CATSIRRGADTQYF. DNA of the CDR3: TGTGCCACCAGCATAAGGAGGGGAGCAGATACGCAGTATTTT.

There are a few counts of this clone. This chain joins TRBV27 and TRBJ1-1, with 8 bases fitting TRBD1. Germline CDR1 MNHEY, CDR2 SMNVEV (reference sequence). The CDR3 length is 15 residues. V trimming: 7 bases; J trimming: 1 base; junction bases outside the gene matches: 8. CDR3 in amino acids: CASKNRQGTNTEAFF. The CDR3 DNA follows: TGTGCCAGCAAAAATCGACAGGGGACGAACACTGAAGCTTTCTTT.

The CDR3 loop is CASSLAYTLTGGQFF. The CDR3 nucleotides read TGTGCCAGCAGCTTAGCGTACACACTGACCGGGGGGCAGTTCTTC. The chain has TRBV7-2 and TRBJ2-1, with TRBD2 as a possible D gene (6 bases). The CDR3 contains 15 residues. Trimming left V 0 bases short and J 12 bases short, with 18 bases between. CDR1 SGHTA and CDR2 FQGNSA come from the germline V gene. Filled out from reference TRBV7-2 and TRBJ2-1, the complete variable domain reads GAGVSQSPSNKVTEKGKDVELRCDPISGHTALYWYRQSLGQGLEFLIYFQGNSAPDKSGLPSDRFSAERTGGSVSTLTIQRTQQEDSAVYLCASSLAYTLTGGQFFGPGTRLTVL.

A few counts support this clone. This chain links TRBV6-6 with TRBJ2-3; D unclear. Trimming shortened V by 0 bases and J by 10 bases, and 11 bases separated the two germline ends. This CDR3 region has 13 residues. CDR1 is MNHNY, CDR2 SVGAGI, per germline (reference sequence). This CDR3 is CASSYSTPVAQYF. Written as DNA, the CDR3 is TGTGCCAGCAGTTACTCGACTCCAGTAGCGCAGTATTTT.

V and J are TRBV4-3 and TRBJ2-1, with 9 bases that match TRBD2. Germline lookup yields CDR1 LGHNA and CDR2 YSLEER. The J segment lost 0 bases and the V segment lost 0 bases, leaving 12 bases of the junction unmatched. The length of the CDR3 is 20 residues. The CDR3 protein is CASSQDPWTSARSSYNEQFF. The CDR3 bases are TGCGCCAGCAGCCAAGATCCCTGGACTAGCGCAAGAAGCTCCTACAATGAGCAGTTCTTC.

This clone was recorded a few times. The chain links TRBV6-5 to TRBJ2-5, with D possibly being TRBD1 (5 bases). V was shortened by 7 bases and J by 2 bases, with 11 bases between the two germline ends. CDR1 and CDR2 from the germline V gene are MNHEY and SVGAGI. There are 13 residues in the CDR3. The CDR3 sequence: CASTSPGQETQYF. For the CDR3, the DNA is TGTGCCAGCACCTCGCCAGGGCAAGAGACCCAGTACTTC.

This clone was observed a few times. This chain links TRBV30 with TRBJ1-6; a weak D match, TRBD1 (5 bases). CDR1 GTSNPN and CDR2 SVGIG come from the germline V gene (reference sequence). The CDR3 is 12 residues long. The CDR3 region is CAARNDGGSLHF. In DNA, the CDR3 is TGTGCTGCAAGGAACGACGGGGGATCCCTCCACTTT.

This clone showed up just a few times. The chain couples TRBV6-6 to TRBJ1-4; no firm D call. The V gene lost 5 bases and the J gene lost 14 bases, with 9 bases spanning the gap. The CDR3 sequence is 10 residues long. Germline V gene sequence: CDR1 MNHNY, CDR2 SVGAGI (reference sequence). CDR3 protein: CASSSGVLFF. CDR3 bases: TGTGCCAGCAGTAGCGGGGTTCTGTTTTTT.

This clone was detected only a few times. The chain joins TRBV30 to TRBJ1-2; D is perhaps TRBD1 (5 bases). Trimming removed 7 bases at V and 4 bases at J, with 19 bases between. The CDR3 consists of 14 residues. CDR1 and CDR2 (germline): GTSNPN, SVGIG (reference sequence). The CDR3 DNA reads TGTGCCTACCTACAGACAGTATCCGCCTATGGCTACACCTTC. Amino acids: CAYLQTVSAYGYTF. The full variable domain, in which reference TRBV30 and TRBJ1-2 provide the parts outside the CDR3, is SQTIHQWPATLVQPVGSPLSLECTVEGTSNPNLYWYRQAAGRGLQLLFYSVGIGQISSEVPQNLSASRPQDRQFILSSKKLLLSDSGFYLCAYLQTVSAYGYTFGSGTRLTVV.

V gene TRBV5-4 combines with J gene TRBJ2-7; no clear D. The CDR3 contains 14 residues. Trimming left V 1 base short and J 0 bases short, with 8 bases between. The V gene's germline CDR1 is SGHNT and CDR2 YYREEE (reference sequence). CDR3 nucleotides: TGTGCCAGCAGCTTGTTTCCTAGCTCCTACGAGCAGTACTTC. Translation: CASSLFPSSYEQYF.

The V and J genes are TRBV9 and TRBJ1-5; the D gene is possibly TRBD1 (5 bases). There are 16 residues in the CDR3. V was cut by 0 bases and J by 1 base, with 11 bases left in between. Germline V gives CDR1 SGDLS, CDR2 YYNGEE. The CDR3 DNA is TGTGCCAGCAGCGTAGGGGGCCAGGGAAGCAATCAGCCCCAGCATTTT. The encoded protein is CASSVGGQGSNQPQHF.

This clone has just a few counts. The J gene is TRBJ1-1, the V gene TRBV9; D remains ambiguous. The germline V gene encodes CDR1 SGDLS and CDR2 YYNGEE. Trimming stripped 1 base from V and 1 base from J, with 8 bases between. The CDR3 has 14 amino acids. The CDR3 nucleotides are TGTGCCAGCAGCGTAATCCCCGGGAACACTGAAGCTTTCTTT. Protein: CASSVIPGNTEAFF.

This clone was detected only a few times. V usage is TRBV29-1 and J usage is TRBJ2-3; 9 bases line up with TRBD1. Losses at the gene ends were 4 bases for V and 3 bases for J; bases not matched to a gene: 2. The CDR3 is 13 residues long. Germline V gene sequence: CDR1 SQVTM, CDR2 ANQGSEA. The CDR3 nucleotides are TGCAGCGTTGGACAGGGGGGGACAGATACGCAGTATTTT. It yields the protein CSVGQGGTDTQYF.

This CDR3 reads CASSGTGAGELFF. The CDR3 DNA reads as TGCGCCAGCAGTGGGACAGGGGCCGGGGAGCTGTTTTTT. This rearrangement joins TRBV10-2 to TRBJ2-2; 9 nucleotides line up with TRBD1. Germline trimming cut 4 bases from V and 6 bases from J; bases unmatched to any gene: 0. The CDR3 is 13 amino acids. Germline values: CDR1 WSHSY, CDR2 SAAADI.

V usage is TRBV20-1 and J usage is TRBJ2-2; tentative D call: TRBD2 (6 bases). Germline loops: CDR1 DFQATT, CDR2 SNEGSKA (reference sequence). The CDR3 has 8 residues. The DNA of the CDR3 is TGCGGGAGGCCCGAGCTGTTTTTT. Residues: CGRPELFF.

This clone was counted a few times. V usage is TRBV6-1 and J usage is TRBJ1-5; D not resolved. The CDR3 sequence is 12 residues long. Germline CDR1 and CDR2: MNHNS and SASEGT. The ends were cut back, 3 bases at V and 6 bases at J, with 6 bases in the middle. DNA for the CDR3: TGTGCCAGCAGTGATAGTGGTCAGCCCCAGCATTTT. Encoded protein: CASSDSGQPQHF.

This clone was found a few times. The CDR3 reads CASIPSGQETQYF. The CDR3 DNA follows: TGTGCCAGCATTCCTAGCGGGCAAGAGACCCAGTACTTC. The chain employs TRBV28 and TRBJ2-5; TRBD2 aligns across 8 bases. CDR3 size: 13 residues. Trimming removed 7 bases from V and 2 bases from J; junction bases left unmatched: 3. Germline V gene lookup returns CDR1 MDHEN and CDR2 SYDVKM.

The genes are TRBV4-2 and TRBJ2-7; 8 nucleotides match TRBD1. CDR3 length equals 17 residues. The germline V gene encodes CDR1 LGHNA and CDR2 YNFKEQ. Trimming cost V 0 bases and J 3 bases; bases outside gene matches: 10. The CDR3 here is CASSQDWITGGYYEQYF. Written as DNA, the CDR3 is TGTGCCAGCAGCCAAGATTGGATTACAGGGGGATACTACGAGCAGTACTTC.

This chain links TRBV12-5 with TRBJ2-1; 10 bases fit TRBD2. Germline loops: CDR1 LGHNT, CDR2 FRNRAP. This CDR3 has 15 amino acids. V shed 1 base and J 5 bases; nucleotides not matched to a gene: 2. The CDR3 spells CASGLGSGGNNEQFF. In DNA, the CDR3 is TGTGCTAGTGGTTTGGGTAGCGGGGGGAACAATGAGCAGTTCTTC.

This clone was detected only a few times. The chain links TRBV29-1 to TRBJ2-5; 10 bases match TRBD2. The V segment lost 8 bases and the J segment 4 bases; nucleotides outside the gene matches: 19. There are 17 residues in the CDR3. The germline gives CDR1 SQVTM, CDR2 ANQGSEA. CDR3 in DNA: TGCAGCTTAGAGAGGGCTAGCGGGAGATTTGGCATAGAGACCCAGTACTTC. Protein product: CSLERASGRFGIETQYF. Full variable domain (remainder filled in from reference TRBV29-1 and TRBJ2-5): SAVISQKPSRDICQRGTSLTIQCQVDSQVTMMFWYRQQPGQSLTLIATANQGSEATYESGFVIDKFPISRPNLTFSTLTVSNMSPEDSSIYLCSLERASGRFGIETQYFGPGTRLLVL.

This clone was seen a few times. The rearrangement links TRBV19 to TRBJ1-5, with D unresolved. There are 12 residues in the CDR3. The germline V gene encodes CDR1 LNHDA and CDR2 SQIVND (reference sequence). Between the trimmed V and J ends, which lost 5 bases and 9 bases, there was a span of 11 bases. The CDR3 DNA reads as TGTGCCAGTAGTTCTGCAACTCGGCCCCAGCATTTT. This sequence encodes CASSSATRPQHF.

This clone was recorded a few times. This chain joins TRBV5-5 and TRBJ2-7, with D tentatively TRBD1 (6 bases). Germline values: CDR1 SGHKS, CDR2 YYEKEE (reference sequence). The CDR3 loop spans 13 amino acids. The ends were cut back, 1 base at V and 1 base at J, with 6 bases in the middle. CDR3 sequence (DNA): TGTGCCAGCAGCTTGACAGGGTCCTACGAGCAGTACTTC. This translates into CASSLTGSYEQYF.

In its sample, this clone was seen a few times. This rearrangement joins TRBV18 to TRBJ1-6; tentatively, D is TRBD1 (5 bases). There are 15 residues in the CDR3. Germline V gene sequence: CDR1 KGHSH, CDR2 LQKENI. Trimming took 5 bases from V and 11 from J, leaving 19 bases between them. The CDR3 is CASSGRDGGGTPLHF. The CDR3, as DNA: TGTGCCAGCTCAGGACGGGACGGCGGAGGGACACCCCTCCACTTT.

This CDR3 is CASRLGTGPYNEQFF. The CDR3 DNA reads TGTGCCAGCAGGCTTGGGACAGGACCCTACAATGAGCAGTTCTTC. This chain joins TRBV6-1 and TRBJ2-1, with 8 bases fitting TRBD1. Trimming took 6 bases from V and 2 from J; bases not matched to a gene: 6. Germline loops: CDR1 MNHNS, CDR2 SASEGT. This CDR3 spans 15 amino acids.